This T cell receptor beta chain was profiled in a study of blood T cell repertoires in COVID-19. About the study: Sample material is recorded as cDNA or gDNA derived from T cells, B-cell-depleted T cells, or PBMCs.

Profiling relied on immunoSEQ multiplex PCR, and the TCRdb table lists in-frame clones only, not all of them. The sample records roughly 160,000 clones, more than 75% being singletons. Trimming at V came to 0 bases and at J to 7 bases, leaving 4 bases not matched to a gene. Germline V CDR1 and CDR2: SGHKS, YYEKEE (reference sequence). This CDR3 region has 15 residues. The sample consisted of peripheral blood. The source of this sequence is a man aged 40-50 years with acute or convalescent COVID-19. J is TRBJ2-1 and V is TRBV5-5; 10 bases match TRBD2. Written as DNA, the CDR3 is TGTGCCAGCAGCTTGGGTAGCGGGGGGTTGAATGAGCAGTTCTTC. It is translated as CASSLGSGGLNEQFF.